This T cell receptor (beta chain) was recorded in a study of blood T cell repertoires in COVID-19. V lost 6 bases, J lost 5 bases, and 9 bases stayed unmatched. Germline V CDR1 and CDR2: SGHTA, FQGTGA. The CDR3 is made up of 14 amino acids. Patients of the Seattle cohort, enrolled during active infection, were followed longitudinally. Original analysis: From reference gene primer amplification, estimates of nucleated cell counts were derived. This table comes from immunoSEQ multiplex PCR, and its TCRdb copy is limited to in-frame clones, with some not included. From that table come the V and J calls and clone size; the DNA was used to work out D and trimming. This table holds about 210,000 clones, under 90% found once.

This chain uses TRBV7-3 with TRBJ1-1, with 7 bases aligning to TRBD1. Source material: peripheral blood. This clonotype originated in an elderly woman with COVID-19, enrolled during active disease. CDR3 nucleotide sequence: TGTGCCAGCAGTCGAACAGGGGAGCGGACTGAAGCTTTCTTT. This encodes CASSRTGERTEAFF.